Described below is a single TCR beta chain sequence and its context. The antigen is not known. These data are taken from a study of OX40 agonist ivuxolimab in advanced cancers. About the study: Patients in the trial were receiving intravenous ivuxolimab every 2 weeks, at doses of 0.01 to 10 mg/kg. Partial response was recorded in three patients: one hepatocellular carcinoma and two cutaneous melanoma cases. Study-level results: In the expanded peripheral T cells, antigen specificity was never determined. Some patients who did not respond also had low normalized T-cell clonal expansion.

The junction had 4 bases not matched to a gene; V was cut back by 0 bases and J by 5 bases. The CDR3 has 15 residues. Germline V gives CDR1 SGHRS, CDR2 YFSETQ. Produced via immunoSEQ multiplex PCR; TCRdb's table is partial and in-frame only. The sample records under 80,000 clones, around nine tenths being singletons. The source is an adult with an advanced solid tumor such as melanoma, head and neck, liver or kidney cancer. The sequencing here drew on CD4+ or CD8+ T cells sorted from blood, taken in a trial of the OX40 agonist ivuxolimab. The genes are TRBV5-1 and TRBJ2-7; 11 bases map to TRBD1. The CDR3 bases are TGCGCCAGCAGCTTGGCCGGGACAGGGGGTAACGAGCAGTACTTC. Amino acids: CASSLAGTGGNEQYF.